This T cell receptor (beta chain) was recorded in a study of T cell repertoires in cytomegalovirus infection. Study-level background: Public TCR beta signatures provided an indication of both CMV infection and a matching HLA type.

Looked up from germline, CDR1 is SGHTA and CDR2 is FQGTGA. Trimming removed 5 bases at V and 3 bases at J, with 8 bases between. There are 13 residues in the CDR3. Findings and caveats of the study: The ex vivo response was dominated by HLA-C-restricted CMV-specific TCR beta clonotypes.

This clonotype was found a few times. Its antigen is currently unknown. MiXCR, applied by TCRdb to the reads, yields one record per CDR3 protein. The sample contains some 240,000 distinct CDR3 sequences, around 15% of which appear only once. Sequencing was carried out using CD8+ T cells from PBMCs. The rearrangement links TRBV7-3 to TRBJ1-5; D ambiguous. The receptor was isolated from a human donor in good health (CMV status not recorded). Some clones in this sample may be carry-over from other donors' samples. CDR3 residues: CASSQSFNQPQHF. DNA for the CDR3: TGTGCCAGCAGCCAGAGTTTCAATCAGCCCCAGCATTTT.